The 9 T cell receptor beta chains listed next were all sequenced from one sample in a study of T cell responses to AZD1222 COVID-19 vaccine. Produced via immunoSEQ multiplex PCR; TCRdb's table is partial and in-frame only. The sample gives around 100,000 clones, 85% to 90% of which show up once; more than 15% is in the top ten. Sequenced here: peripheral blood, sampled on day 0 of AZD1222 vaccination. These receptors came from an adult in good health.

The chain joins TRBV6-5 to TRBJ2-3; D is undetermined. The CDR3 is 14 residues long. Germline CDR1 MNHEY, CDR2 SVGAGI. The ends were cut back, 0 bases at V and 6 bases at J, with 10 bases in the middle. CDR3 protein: CASSYSTATDTQYF. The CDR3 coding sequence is TGTGCCAGCAGTTACTCGACCGCTACGGATACGCAGTATTTT.

CDR3 DNA: TGTGCCAGCAGCTTAAATGCAGGGTCCGGGGAGCTGTTTTTT. Translated: CASSLNAGSGELFF. The gene calls are TRBV7-3 and TRBJ2-2; tentative D call: TRBD1 (5 bases). Germline-derived CDR1 and CDR2 are SGHTA and FQGTGA. V shed 1 base and J shed 6 bases, with 9 bases lying between them. This CDR3 spans 14 amino acids.

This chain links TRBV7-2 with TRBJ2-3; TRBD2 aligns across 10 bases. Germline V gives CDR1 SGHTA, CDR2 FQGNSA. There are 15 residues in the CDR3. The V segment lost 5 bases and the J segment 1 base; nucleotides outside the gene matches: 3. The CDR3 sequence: CASSPSGGGTDTQYF. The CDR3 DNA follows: TGTGCCAGCAGCCCGAGCGGGGGGGGCACAGATACGCAGTATTTT.

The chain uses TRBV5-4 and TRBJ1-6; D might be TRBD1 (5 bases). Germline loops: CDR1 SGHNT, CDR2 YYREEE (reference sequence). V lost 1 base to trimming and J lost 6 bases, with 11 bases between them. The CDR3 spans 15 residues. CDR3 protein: CASSLPGTGNSPLHF. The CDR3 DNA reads TGTGCCAGCAGCTTGCCAGGGACGGGTAATTCACCCCTCCACTTT.

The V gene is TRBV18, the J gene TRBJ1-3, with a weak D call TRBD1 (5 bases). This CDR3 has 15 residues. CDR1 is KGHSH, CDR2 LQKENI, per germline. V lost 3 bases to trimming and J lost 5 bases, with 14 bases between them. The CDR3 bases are TGTGCCAGCTCACCTGGGGCAGGGTCCCGAAACACCATATATTTT. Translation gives CASSPGAGSRNTIYF.

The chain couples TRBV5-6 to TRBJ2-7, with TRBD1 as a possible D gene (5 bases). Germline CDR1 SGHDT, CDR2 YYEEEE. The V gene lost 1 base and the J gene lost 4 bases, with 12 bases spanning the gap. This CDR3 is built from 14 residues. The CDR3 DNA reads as TGTGCCAGCAGCTTGAGTTCAGGGTGGTACGAGCAGTACTTC. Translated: CASSLSSGWYEQYF.

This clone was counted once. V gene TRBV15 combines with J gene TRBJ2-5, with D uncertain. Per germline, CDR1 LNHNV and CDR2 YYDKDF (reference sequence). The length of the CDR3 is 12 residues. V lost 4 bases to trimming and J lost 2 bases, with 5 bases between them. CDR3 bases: TGTGCCACCAGCACCCCACAAGAGACCCAGTACTTC. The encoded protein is CATSTPQETQYF.

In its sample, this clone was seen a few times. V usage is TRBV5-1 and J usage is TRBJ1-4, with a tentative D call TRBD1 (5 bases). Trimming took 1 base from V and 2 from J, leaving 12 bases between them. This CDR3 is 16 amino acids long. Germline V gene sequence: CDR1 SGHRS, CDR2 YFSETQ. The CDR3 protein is CASSLRQGGTNEKLFF. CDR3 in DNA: TGCGCCAGCAGCTTGCGGCAGGGAGGGACTAATGAAAAACTGTTTTTT.

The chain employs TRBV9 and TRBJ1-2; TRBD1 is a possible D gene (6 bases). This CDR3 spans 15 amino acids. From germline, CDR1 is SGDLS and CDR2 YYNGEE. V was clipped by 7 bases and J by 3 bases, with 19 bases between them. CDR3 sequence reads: CASGSPRGGDYGYTF. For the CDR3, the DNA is TGTGCCAGCGGATCCCCTCGTGGGGGCGACTATGGCTACACCTTC.